This TCR beta chain was retrieved from a study of blood T cell repertoires in COVID-19. Study information: Collection of acute and convalescent COVID-19 samples took place in the United States, Italy and Spain. In each case, the material was cDNA or gDNA derived from T cells, B-cell-depleted T cells, or PBMCs.

Method: immunoSEQ multiplex PCR; TCRdb's copy keeps in-frame clones and lacks some. The sample includes 90,000 or so clones, around 86% of them seen just once. Germline V gene sequence: CDR1 LNHDA, CDR2 SQIVND (reference sequence). This CDR3 has 18 residues. Trimming at V came to 5 bases and at J to 1 base, leaving 12 bases not matched to a gene. The V gene is TRBV19, the J gene TRBJ2-2, with 8 positions matching TRBD1. The source is a woman in her sixties or seventies with acute or convalescent COVID-19. Sequencing was done on a sample of peripheral blood. The CDR3 region is CASSHPGQVRKNTGELFF. The CDR3 DNA is TGTGCCAGTAGTCACCCGGGACAGGTGCGAAAGAACACCGGGGAGCTGTTTTTT.